This T cell receptor (beta chain) was recorded in a study of long-term antiretroviral therapy in people with HIV. Findings and limits, study-wide: For ART adherence, viral resistance and therapy changes, no data were available.

Turning to this clone: Its antigen is undetermined.

Sequencing used immunoSEQ v3.0 at survey level. Repertoires were generated with immunoSEQ multiplex PCR, while TCRdb's copy carries only in-frame clones and drops some. The data contain tens of thousands of clones, approximately 80% of them singletons. CDR3 length: 11 residues. CDR1 is SGHAT, CDR2 FQNNGV, per germline. The V gene lost 0 bases and the J gene lost 4 bases, with 0 bases spanning the gap. This sequence joins TRBV11-2 and TRBJ2-5, with unresolved D. The sequences come from unsorted PBMCs, collected 3 years after starting antiretroviral therapy. This clonotype was obtained from a man aged 45-65 years with HIV. This chain's CDR3 is CASSLEETQYF. For the CDR3, the DNA is TGTGCCAGCAGCTTAGAAGAGACCCAGTACTTC.